This T cell receptor (beta chain) is drawn from a study of blood T cell repertoires in COVID-19. In the study overall: The origin of the acute and convalescent COVID-19 samples was the United States, Italy and Spain. T cells, B-cell-depleted T cells, or PBMCs provided the cDNA or gDNA that served as material.

From germline, CDR1 is MNHEY and CDR2 SVGAGI. The CDR3 extends over 14 amino acids. Trimming pared 5 bases from V and 0 bases from J, leaving 10 bases between. Authors' data handling: Reference gene primer amplification yielded estimated nucleated cell counts. Method: immunoSEQ multiplex PCR; TCRdb's copy keeps in-frame clones and lacks some. That table gives V, J and clone size, and the DNA gave D and trimming. The sample contains fewer than 250,000 clones, 84% of which appear only once. The receptor's source is a woman between 45 and 65 years old with active or convalescent COVID-19. The sequencing input was peripheral blood. This chain links TRBV6-5 with TRBJ1-1; no reliable D call. In DNA form, the CDR3 reads TGTGCCAGCAGTCTAGACCGTATGAACACTGAAGCTTTCTTT. Translation: CASSLDRMNTEAFF.